This T cell receptor (beta chain) is drawn from a study of healthy donors' naive CD4 and CD8 T cells. Study background: Donors spanned ages 20-25, 40-50 and 60-70 years, half female.

The CDR3 sequence is 14 residues long. Germline V gene sequence: CDR1 SGHDT, CDR2 YYEEEE. V was shortened by 4 bases and J by 0 bases, with 11 bases between the two germline ends. Regarding the study as a whole: Alpha and beta chains were sequenced in bulk without pairing. Negatively charged CDR3s marked CD8+ lineage; positively charged CDR3s marked CD4+ lineage.

Starting from 450 to 550 ng of total RNA, TCR libraries were made with linear amplification. TCRdb ran MiXCR on the reads and lists one entry per CDR3 protein. The sample includes some 190,000 distinct CDR3 sequences, over 60% of them seen just once. Concerning this clonotype itself: Its antigen remains unidentified.

The sample taken for sequencing was naive CD4+ and CD8+ T cells sorted from blood, pooled from several donors. The sequence was obtained from a pool of human donors in good health; the sample pools cells from several healthy donors. The rearrangement uses TRBV5-6 and TRBJ2-7, with D uncertain. The CDR3 coding sequence is TGTGCCAGCAGCCCCCTGATGGCCTCCTACGAGCAGTACTTC. Translation: CASSPLMASYEQYF.